The rows below give T cell receptor beta chains drawn from one sample of a study of blood T cell repertoires in COVID-19. Generated by immunoSEQ multiplex PCR, the TCRdb table keeps only in-frame clones and is missing some. The sample contains 65,000 to 70,000 clones, approximately 86% of which appear only once. The source material was peripheral blood. All receptors come from a man aged 40-49 years with COVID-19, enrolled during active disease. The CDR3 runs from the conserved cysteine through the conserved F or W. A D gene is named only where the DNA matches it firmly. Only some rows state a clone size, as once, few, many or a class for expanded clones.

j_gene: TRBJ1-2
d_gene: TRBD1
len: 11
v_gene: TRBV2
abundance: NA
CDR3nt: TGTGCCAGTAGGACAGGGGATGGCTACACCTTC
CDR3aa: CASRTGDGYTF

j_gene: TRBJ2-3
d_gene: TRBD1
len: 16
v_gene: TRBV10-2
abundance: NA
CDR3nt: TGCGCCAGCAGTTTCAACAGGGGCTGGGGCACAGATACGCAGTATTTT
CDR3aa: CASSFNRGWGTDTQYF

j_gene: TRBJ2-7
d_gene: TRBD1
len: 13
v_gene: TRBV5-1
abundance: NA
CDR3nt: TGCGCCAGCAATAAGGACAGGACTGGCGAGCAGTACTTC
CDR3aa: CASNKDRTGEQYF

j_gene: TRBJ1-5
d_gene: NA
len: 13
v_gene: TRBV11-2
abundance: few
CDR3nt: TGTGCCAGCAGTACAGGTGAACTTCAGCCCCAGCATTTT
CDR3aa: CASSTGELQPQHF

j_gene: TRBJ2-7
d_gene: NA
len: 15
v_gene: TRBV20-1
abundance: NA
CDR3nt: TGCAGTGCTAGTCTCTGGGGCGGAAACTCCTACGAGCAGTACTTC
CDR3aa: CSASLWGGNSYEQYF

j_gene: TRBJ2-5
d_gene: NA
len: 13
v_gene: TRBV2
abundance: NA
CDR3nt: TGTGCCAGCAGTGAACGGTACCAAGAGACCCAGTACTTC
CDR3aa: CASSERYQETQYF

j_gene: TRBJ1-2
d_gene: NA
len: 12
v_gene: TRBV5-6
abundance: NA
CDR3nt: TGTGCCAGCAGCTCGGGAAGCTATGGCTACACCTTC
CDR3aa: CASSSGSYGYTF

j_gene: TRBJ1-4
d_gene: NA
len: 18
v_gene: TRBV12-5
abundance: NA
CDR3nt: TGTGCTAGTGGGCCCGGTAGGGACTCCCAAGCAACTAATGAAAAACTGTTTTTT
CDR3aa: CASGPGRDSQATNEKLFF

j_gene: TRBJ2-1
d_gene: NA
len: 16
v_gene: TRBV5-1
abundance: NA
CDR3nt: TGCGCCAGCAGCTTGGAGGCGGGTGGCTCCTACAATGAGCAGTTCTTC
CDR3aa: CASSLEAGGSYNEQFF

j_gene: TRBJ2-3
d_gene: NA
len: 16
v_gene: TRBV10-2
abundance: NA
CDR3nt: TGCGCCAGCAGTGAGACACACCCCCAGAGCACAGATACGCAGTATTTT
CDR3aa: CASSETHPQSTDTQYF

j_gene: TRBJ1-3
d_gene: NA
len: 16
v_gene: TRBV30
abundance: NA
CDR3nt: TGTGCCTGGAGTCCCCTTGGCAGGTCCTCTGGAAACACCATATATTTT
CDR3aa: CAWSPLGRSSGNTIYF

j_gene: TRBJ1-5
d_gene: TRBD1
len: 18
v_gene: TRBV19
abundance: NA
CDR3nt: TGTGCCAGTAATTTCGGGACAGGGGGATTGGTTAGCAATCAGCCCCAGCATTTT
CDR3aa: CASNFGTGGLVSNQPQHF

j_gene: TRBJ2-5
d_gene: NA
len: 15
v_gene: TRBV27
abundance: NA
CDR3nt: TGTGCCAGTTCTGTCTCGTGGGGGCCTCAAGAGACCCAGTACTTC
CDR3aa: CASSVSWGPQETQYF

j_gene: TRBJ2-7
d_gene: NA
len: 11
v_gene: TRBV7-9
abundance: few
CDR3nt: TGTGCCAGCACCTTATACTACGAGCAGTACTTC
CDR3aa: CASTLYYEQYF

j_gene: TRBJ2-5
d_gene: TRBD2
len: 12
v_gene: TRBV29-1
abundance: NA
CDR3nt: TGCAGCGTGAGTAGCGGGGGAGAGACCCAGTACTTC
CDR3aa: CSVSSGGETQYF

j_gene: TRBJ2-2
d_gene: NA
len: 13
v_gene: TRBV7-9
abundance: NA
CDR3nt: TGTGCCAGCAGCTTGCAGGGTAGCGGGGAGCTGTTTTTT
CDR3aa: CASSLQGSGELFF

j_gene: TRBJ1-1
d_gene: NA
len: 15
v_gene: TRBV3-1/TRBV3-2
abundance: NA
CDR3nt: TGTGCCAGCAGCCAAGAGGGGGGGTTGAACACTGAAGCTTTCTTT
CDR3aa: CASSQEGGLNTEAFF

j_gene: TRBJ1-1
d_gene: NA
len: 14
v_gene: TRBV5-6
abundance: few
CDR3nt: TGTGCCAGCAGCTCTCAGGGGAGGGTCACTGAAGCTTTCTTT
CDR3aa: CASSSQGRVTEAFF

j_gene: TRBJ2-1
d_gene: TRBD2
len: 13
v_gene: TRBV5-1
abundance: NA
CDR3nt: TGCGCCAGCATAGCGGGGGACTACAATGAGCAGTTCTTC
CDR3aa: CASIAGDYNEQFF

j_gene: TRBJ2-1
d_gene: NA
len: 15
v_gene: TRBV6-4
abundance: few
CDR3nt: TGTGCCAGCAGTGACTCGTGGGGGCAGTTACATGAGCAGTTCTTC
CDR3aa: CASSDSWGQLHEQFF

j_gene: TRBJ2-1
d_gene: TRBD1
len: 15
v_gene: TRBV28
abundance: once
CDR3nt: TGTGCCAGCAGTTTATCTGCACAGGGGGTCAATGAGCAGTTCTTC
CDR3aa: CASSLSAQGVNEQFF

j_gene: TRBJ2-7
d_gene: NA
len: 13
v_gene: TRBV18
abundance: NA
CDR3nt: TGTGCCAGCTCACCTAACGAGTCGAACGAGCAGTACTTC
CDR3aa: CASSPNESNEQYF

j_gene: TRBJ2-2
d_gene: TRBD1
len: 15
v_gene: TRBV10-3
abundance: NA
CDR3nt: TGTGCCATCCACTCGGGACAGGGGAACACCGGGGAGCTGTTTTTT
CDR3aa: CAIHSGQGNTGELFF

j_gene: TRBJ2-7
d_gene: TRBD1
len: 15
v_gene: TRBV14
abundance: NA
CDR3nt: TGTGCCAGCAGCCTCGGGGGGACAGGGGCTTACGAGCAGTACTTC
CDR3aa: CASSLGGTGAYEQYF

j_gene: TRBJ1-1
d_gene: NA
len: 12
v_gene: TRBV28
abundance: NA
CDR3nt: TGTGCCAGCAGTTTACAGGACACTGAAGCTTTCTTT
CDR3aa: CASSLQDTEAFF

j_gene: TRBJ1-3
d_gene: TRBD1
len: 16
v_gene: TRBV7-6
abundance: NA
CDR3nt: TGTGCCAGCAGCTTTAAACAGGGGGCGGGCGGAAACACCATATATTTT
CDR3aa: CASSFKQGAGGNTIYF

j_gene: TRBJ2-1
d_gene: NA
len: 17
v_gene: TRBV4-1
abundance: NA
CDR3nt: TGCGCCAGCAGCCAAGCTAAGGCCAGGAAACTCTACAATGAGCAGTTCTTC
CDR3aa: CASSQAKARKLYNEQFF

j_gene: TRBJ1-6
d_gene: NA
len: 15
v_gene: TRBV5-4
abundance: NA
CDR3nt: TGTGCCAGCAGCTTGGGAATGCAGGCCAATTCACCCCTCCACTTT
CDR3aa: CASSLGMQANSPLHF

j_gene: TRBJ1-4
d_gene: NA
len: 16
v_gene: TRBV6-5
abundance: NA
CDR3nt: TGTGCCAGCAGTTACGGAGACAGCACAACTAATGAAAAACTGTTTTTT
CDR3aa: CASSYGDSTTNEKLFF

j_gene: TRBJ1-1
d_gene: TRBD1
len: 15
v_gene: TRBV5-6
abundance: NA
CDR3nt: TGTGCCAGCAGCCCGGCGACAGGGGGCTACACTGAAGCTTTCTTT
CDR3aa: CASSPATGGYTEAFF

j_gene: TRBJ2-1
d_gene: TRBD2
len: 15
v_gene: TRBV28
abundance: NA
CDR3nt: TGTGCCAGCAGGAGGAGACCGACGGGACTAGCTGAGCAGTTCTTC
CDR3aa: CASRRRPTGLAEQFF

j_gene: TRBJ1-2
d_gene: TRBD1
len: 15
v_gene: TRBV10-2
abundance: once
CDR3nt: TGCGCCAGCAGACTCGGGACAGGGGGCAACTATGGCTACACCTTC
CDR3aa: CASRLGTGGNYGYTF

j_gene: TRBJ2-3
d_gene: TRBD2
len: 16
v_gene: TRBV3-1/TRBV3-2
abundance: NA
CDR3nt: TGTGCCAGCAGCCAAGTAGCGGGACTCATGGCAGATACGCAGTATTTT
CDR3aa: CASSQVAGLMADTQYF

j_gene: TRBJ1-5
d_gene: NA
len: 12
v_gene: TRBV30
abundance: NA
CDR3nt: TGTGCCTGGAGTCCAAATTTTCAGCCCCAGCATTTT
CDR3aa: CAWSPNFQPQHF

j_gene: TRBJ1-1
d_gene: TRBD1
len: 14
v_gene: TRBV5-1
abundance: NA
CDR3nt: TGCGCCAGCAGCCGGGGGACAGAGAACACTGAAGCTTTCTTT
CDR3aa: CASSRGTENTEAFF

j_gene: TRBJ2-1
d_gene: TRBD1
len: 15
v_gene: TRBV4-1
abundance: NA
CDR3nt: TGCGCCAGCAGTCTGGGGGGACAGGGTCTTCATGAGCAGTTCTTC
CDR3aa: CASSLGGQGLHEQFF

j_gene: TRBJ2-5
d_gene: NA
len: 14
v_gene: TRBV9
abundance: NA
CDR3nt: TGTGCCAGCAGCTTTACAGGTACCCAAGAGACCCAGTACTTC
CDR3aa: CASSFTGTQETQYF

j_gene: TRBJ1-6
d_gene: TRBD1
len: 13
v_gene: TRBV7-9
abundance: NA
CDR3nt: TGTGCCAGCAGGAAGGGGGCAGAGTCACCCCTCCACTTT
CDR3aa: CASRKGAESPLHF

j_gene: TRBJ1-5
d_gene: TRBD1
len: 13
v_gene: TRBV12-3/TRBV12-4
abundance: NA
CDR3nt: TGTGCCAGCGGAGCGACAGGGGATCAGCCCCAGCATTTT
CDR3aa: CASGATGDQPQHF

j_gene: TRBJ1-2
d_gene: TRBD1
len: 14
v_gene: TRBV30
abundance: NA
CDR3nt: TGTGCCTGGAAGGGTACCGGGACAGGGAATGGCTACACCTTC
CDR3aa: CAWKGTGTGNGYTF

j_gene: TRBJ2-5
d_gene: TRBD1
len: 14
v_gene: TRBV18
abundance: once
CDR3nt: TGTGCCAGCTCACTTCCGGGACAGAGCCAGACCCAGTACTTC
CDR3aa: CASSLPGQSQTQYF

j_gene: TRBJ1-1
d_gene: TRBD1
len: 13
v_gene: TRBV6-5
abundance: NA
CDR3nt: TGTGCCAGCAGCGGGACAGGGGGGACTGAAGCTTTCTTT
CDR3aa: CASSGTGGTEAFF

j_gene: TRBJ2-3
d_gene: TRBD1
len: 13
v_gene: TRBV5-1
abundance: NA
CDR3nt: TGCGCCAGCAGCTTGGCTCTCAGGACGACAGGGGATTTT
CDR3aa: CASSLALRTTGDF

j_gene: TRBJ2-1
d_gene: TRBD1
len: 14
v_gene: TRBV19
abundance: NA
CDR3nt: TGTGCCAGTAGTTTAATTGGGACAGGGGATGAGCAGTTCTTC
CDR3aa: CASSLIGTGDEQFF

j_gene: TRBJ2-7
d_gene: TRBD1
len: 13
v_gene: TRBV13
abundance: NA
CDR3nt: TGTGCCAGCAGCTTACTGGGACAGGGGGAGCAGTACTTC
CDR3aa: CASSLLGQGEQYF